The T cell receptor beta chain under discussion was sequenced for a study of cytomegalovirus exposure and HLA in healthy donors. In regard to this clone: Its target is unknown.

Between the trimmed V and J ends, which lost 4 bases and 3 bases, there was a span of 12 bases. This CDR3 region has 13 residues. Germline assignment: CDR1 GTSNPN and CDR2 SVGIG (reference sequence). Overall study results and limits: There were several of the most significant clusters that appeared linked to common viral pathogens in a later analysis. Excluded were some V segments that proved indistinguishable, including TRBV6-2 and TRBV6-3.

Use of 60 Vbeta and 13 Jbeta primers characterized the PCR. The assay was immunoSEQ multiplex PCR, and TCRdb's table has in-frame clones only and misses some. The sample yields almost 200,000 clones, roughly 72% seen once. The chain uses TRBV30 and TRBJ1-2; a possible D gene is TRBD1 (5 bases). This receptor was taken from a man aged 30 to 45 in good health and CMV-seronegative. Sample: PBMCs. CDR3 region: CAWTFGRDYGYTF. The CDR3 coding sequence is TGTGCCTGGACTTTTGGCAGGGACTATGGCTACACCTTC.